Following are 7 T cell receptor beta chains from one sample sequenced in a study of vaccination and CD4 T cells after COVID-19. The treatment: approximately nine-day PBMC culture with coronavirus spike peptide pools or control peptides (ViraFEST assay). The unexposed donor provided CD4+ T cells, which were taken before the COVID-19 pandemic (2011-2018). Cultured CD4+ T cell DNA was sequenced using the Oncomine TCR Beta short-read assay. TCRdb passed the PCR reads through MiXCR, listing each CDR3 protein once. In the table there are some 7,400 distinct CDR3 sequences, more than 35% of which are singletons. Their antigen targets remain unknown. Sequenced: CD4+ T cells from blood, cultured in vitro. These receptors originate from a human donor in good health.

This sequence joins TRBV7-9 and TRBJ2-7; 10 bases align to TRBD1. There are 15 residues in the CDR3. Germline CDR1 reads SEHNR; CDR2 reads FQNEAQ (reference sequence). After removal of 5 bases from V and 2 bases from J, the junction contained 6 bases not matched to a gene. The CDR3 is CASSPGTGDPYEQYF. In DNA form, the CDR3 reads TGTGCCAGCAGCCCCGGGACAGGGGACCCCTACGAGCAGTACTTC. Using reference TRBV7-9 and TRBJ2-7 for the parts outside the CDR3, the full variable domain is DTGVSQNPRHKITKRGQNVTFRCDPISEHNRLYWYRQTLGQGPEFLTYFQNEAQLEKSRLLSDRFSAERPKGSFSTLEIQRTEQGDSAMYLCASSPGTGDPYEQYFGPGTRLTVT.

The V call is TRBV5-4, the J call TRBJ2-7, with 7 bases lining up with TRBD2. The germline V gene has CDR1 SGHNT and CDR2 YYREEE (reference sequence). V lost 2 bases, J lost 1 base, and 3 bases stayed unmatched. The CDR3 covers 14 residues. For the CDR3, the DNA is TGTGCCAGCAGCTTTAGCGGGTCTTCCTACGAGCAGTACTTC. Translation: CASSFSGSSYEQYF.

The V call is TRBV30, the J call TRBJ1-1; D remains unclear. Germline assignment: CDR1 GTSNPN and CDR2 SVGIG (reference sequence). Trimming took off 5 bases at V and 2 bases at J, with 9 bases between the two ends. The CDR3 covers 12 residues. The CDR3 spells CAWGRPNTEAFF. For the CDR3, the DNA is TGTGCCTGGGGGCGGCCAAACACTGAAGCTTTCTTT.

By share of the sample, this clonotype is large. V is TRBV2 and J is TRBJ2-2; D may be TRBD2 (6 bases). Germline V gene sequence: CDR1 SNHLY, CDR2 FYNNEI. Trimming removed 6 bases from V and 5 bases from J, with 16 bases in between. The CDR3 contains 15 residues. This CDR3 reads CASRGGSPLTGELFF. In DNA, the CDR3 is TGTGCCAGCAGGGGAGGCAGCCCACTGACCGGGGAGCTGTTTTTT.

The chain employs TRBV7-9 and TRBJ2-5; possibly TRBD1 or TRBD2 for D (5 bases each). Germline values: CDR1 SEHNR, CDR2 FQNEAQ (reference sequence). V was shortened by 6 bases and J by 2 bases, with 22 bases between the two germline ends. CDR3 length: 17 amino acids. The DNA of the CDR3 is TGTGCCAGCAGGCAACCCGGGGCCCTCCAGGATCAAGAGACCCAGTACTTC. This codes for CASRQPGALQDQETQYF.

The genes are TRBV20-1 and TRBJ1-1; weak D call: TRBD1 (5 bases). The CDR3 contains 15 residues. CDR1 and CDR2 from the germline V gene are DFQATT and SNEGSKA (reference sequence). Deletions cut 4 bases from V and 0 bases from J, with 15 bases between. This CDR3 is CSATGLRGLNTEAFF. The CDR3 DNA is TGCAGTGCTACCGGACTGAGGGGTCTGAACACTGAAGCTTTCTTT.

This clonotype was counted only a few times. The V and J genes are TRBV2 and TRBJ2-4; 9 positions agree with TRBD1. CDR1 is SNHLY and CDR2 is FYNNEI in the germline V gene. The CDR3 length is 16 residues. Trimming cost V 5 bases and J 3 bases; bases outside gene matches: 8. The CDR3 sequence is CASSPWTGVGKNIQYF. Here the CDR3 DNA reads TGTGCCAGCAGTCCCTGGACAGGGGTGGGCAAAAACATTCAGTACTTC.